The 5 T cell receptor beta chains below were found in one sample sequenced in a study of TIL therapy for anti-PD-1-resistant metastatic lung cancer. The libraries were made with immunoSEQ v3. The protocol was immunoSEQ multiplex PCR, while the TCRdb copy is restricted to in-frame clones and leaves out a portion. The data show approximately 15,000 clones, more than 75% seen once. Time point reported: pre-treatment sample, taken before nivolumab and TIL therapy. Sequencing was performed on blood, taken at baseline. These receptor sequences come from a person between 30 and 79 years old with non-small cell lung cancer.

The V and J genes are TRBV7-9 and TRBJ1-1, with a possible D match to TRBD1 (5 bases). Germline lookup yields CDR1 SEHNR and CDR2 FQNEAQ (reference sequence). The CDR3 runs to 14 residues. The V gene lost 5 bases and the J gene lost 1 base, with 11 bases spanning the gap. CDR3: CASSPVRGNTEAFF. CDR3 bases: TGTGCCAGCAGCCCCGTAAGGGGGAACACTGAAGCTTTCTTT.

This clone was picked up a small number of times. The chain carries TRBV5-1 and TRBJ1-1; D is ambiguous. CDR3 length: 15 amino acids. Germline loops: CDR1 SGHRS, CDR2 YFSETQ. Trimming shortened V by 0 bases and J by 3 bases, and 12 bases separated the two germline ends. The CDR3 protein is CASSLEGNGYTEAFF. CDR3 DNA: TGCGCCAGCAGCTTGGAGGGTAACGGGTACACTGAAGCTTTCTTT. The full variable domain, its missing parts supplied by reference TRBV5-1 and TRBJ1-1, is KAGVTQTPRYLIKTRGQQVTLSCSPISGHRSVSWYQQTPGQGLQFLFEYFSETQRNKGNFPGRFSGRQFSNSRSEMNVSTLELGDSALYLCASSLEGNGYTEAFFGQGTRLTVV.

This clone was detected a few times. V is TRBV19 and J is TRBJ1-2, with a possible D match to TRBD1 (6 bases). The germline V gene encodes CDR1 LNHDA and CDR2 SQIVND (reference sequence). Trimming stripped 6 bases from V and 1 base from J, with 15 bases between. The CDR3 spans 15 residues. CDR3 region: CASSFHRADNYGYTF. In DNA, the CDR3 is TGTGCCAGTAGCTTCCACAGGGCGGATAACTATGGCTACACCTTC. The entire variable domain, with the rest obtained from reference TRBV19 and TRBJ1-2, is as follows: DGGITQSPKYLFRKEGQNVTLSCEQNLNHDAMYWYRQDPGQGLRLIYYSQIVNDFQKGDIAEGYSVSREKKESFPLTVTSAQKNPTAFYLCASSFHRADNYGYTFGSGTRLTVV.

This sequence joins TRBV4-3 and TRBJ2-5; D perhaps matches TRBD2 (7 bases). V lost 1 base and J lost 2, with 17 bases in between. The CDR3 extends over 17 amino acids. Germline loops: CDR1 LGHNA, CDR2 YSLEER. The CDR3 is CASSQGSGGWGQETQYF. DNA of the CDR3: TGCGCCAGCAGCCAAGGTTCGGGGGGCTGGGGGCAAGAGACCCAGTACTTC.

The V gene is TRBV6-6, the J gene TRBJ1-4, with 11 bases that match TRBD1. Germline V lookup: CDR1 MNHNY, CDR2 SVGAGI (reference sequence). The CDR3 length is 16 residues. The trim removed 5 bases at V and 3 bases at J, leaving 5 bases unmatched. CDR3 bases: TGTGCCAGCAGTCCTCCGGGACAGGGGGCTAATGAAAAACTGTTTTTT. Translated, it gives CASSPPGQGANEKLFF.